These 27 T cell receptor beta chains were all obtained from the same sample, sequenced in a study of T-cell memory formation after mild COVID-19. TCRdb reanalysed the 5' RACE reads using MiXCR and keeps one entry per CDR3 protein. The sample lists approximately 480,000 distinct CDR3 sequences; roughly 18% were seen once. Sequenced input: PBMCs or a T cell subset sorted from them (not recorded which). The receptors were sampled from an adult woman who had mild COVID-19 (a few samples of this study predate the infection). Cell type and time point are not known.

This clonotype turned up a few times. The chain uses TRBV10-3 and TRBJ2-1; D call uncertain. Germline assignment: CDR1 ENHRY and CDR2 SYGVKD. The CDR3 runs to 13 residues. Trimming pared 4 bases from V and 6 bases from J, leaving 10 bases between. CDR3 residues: CAISAPGFNEQFF. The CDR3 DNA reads TGTGCCATCAGTGCCCCCGGATTCAATGAGCAGTTCTTC.

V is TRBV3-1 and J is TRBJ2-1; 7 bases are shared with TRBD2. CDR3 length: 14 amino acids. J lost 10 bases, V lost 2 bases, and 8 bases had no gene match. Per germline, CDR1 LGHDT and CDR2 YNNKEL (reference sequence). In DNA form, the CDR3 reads TGTGCCAGCAGCCAATTTGGTTCGGGAGGCGAGCAGTTCTTC. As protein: CASSQFGSGGEQFF.

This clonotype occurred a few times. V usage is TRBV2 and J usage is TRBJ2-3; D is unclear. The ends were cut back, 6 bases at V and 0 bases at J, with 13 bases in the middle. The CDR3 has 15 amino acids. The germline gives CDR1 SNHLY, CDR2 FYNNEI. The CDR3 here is CASSLENGSTDTQYF. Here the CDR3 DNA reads TGTGCCAGCAGCTTGGAAAATGGTAGCACAGATACGCAGTATTTT. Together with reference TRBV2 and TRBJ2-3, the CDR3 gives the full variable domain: EPEVTQTPSHQVTQMGQEVILRCVPISNHLYFYWYRQILGQKVEFLVSFYNNEISEKSEIFDDQFSVERPDGSNFTLKIRSTKLEDSAMYFCASSLENGSTDTQYFGPGTRLTVL.

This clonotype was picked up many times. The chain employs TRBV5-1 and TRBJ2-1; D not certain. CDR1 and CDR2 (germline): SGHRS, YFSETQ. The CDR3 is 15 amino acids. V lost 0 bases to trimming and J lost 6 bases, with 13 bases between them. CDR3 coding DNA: TGCGCCAGCAGCTTGGGGTCCCGTTGGGGCAATGAGCAGTTCTTC. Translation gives CASSLGSRWGNEQFF. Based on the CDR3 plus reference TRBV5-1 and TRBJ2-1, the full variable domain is KAGVTQTPRYLIKTRGQQVTLSCSPISGHRSVSWYQQTPGQGLQFLFEYFSETQRNKGNFPGRFSGRQFSNSRSEMNVSTLELGDSALYLCASSLGSRWGNEQFFGPGTRLTVL.

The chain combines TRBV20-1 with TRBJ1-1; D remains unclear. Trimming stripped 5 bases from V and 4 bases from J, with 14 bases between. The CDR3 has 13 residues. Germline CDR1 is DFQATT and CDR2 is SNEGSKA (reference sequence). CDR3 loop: CSASGHSTTEAFF. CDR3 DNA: TGCAGTGCTTCAGGCCACTCGACCACTGAAGCTTTCTTT.

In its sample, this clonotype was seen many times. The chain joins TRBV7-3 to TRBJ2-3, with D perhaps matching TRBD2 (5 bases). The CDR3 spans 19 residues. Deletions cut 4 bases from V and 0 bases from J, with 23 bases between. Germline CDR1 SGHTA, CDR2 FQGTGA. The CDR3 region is CASSSKGAATNPSTDTQYF. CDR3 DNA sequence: TGTGCCAGCAGCTCGAAGGGAGCGGCAACCAATCCAAGCACAGATACGCAGTATTTT.

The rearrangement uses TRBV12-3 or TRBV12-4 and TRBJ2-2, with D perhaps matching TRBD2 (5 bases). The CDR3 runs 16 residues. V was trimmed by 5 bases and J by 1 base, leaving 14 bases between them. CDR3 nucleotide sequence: TGTGCCAGCAGTGGGTTTGGTGGAGGGAACACCGGGGAGCTGTTTTTT. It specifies CASSGFGGGNTGELFF.

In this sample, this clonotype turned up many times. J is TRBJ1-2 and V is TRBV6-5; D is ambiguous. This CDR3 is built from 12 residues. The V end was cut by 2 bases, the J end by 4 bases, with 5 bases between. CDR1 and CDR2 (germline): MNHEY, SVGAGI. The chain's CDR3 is CASSYRGYGYTF. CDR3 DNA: TGTGCCAGCAGTTACCGCGGCTATGGCTACACCTTC.

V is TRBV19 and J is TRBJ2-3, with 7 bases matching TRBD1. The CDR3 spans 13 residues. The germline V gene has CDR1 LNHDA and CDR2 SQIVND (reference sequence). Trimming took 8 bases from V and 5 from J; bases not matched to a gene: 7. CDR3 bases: TGTGCCAGTCGACACCGGGACAGAGATACGCAGTATTTT. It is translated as CASRHRDRDTQYF.

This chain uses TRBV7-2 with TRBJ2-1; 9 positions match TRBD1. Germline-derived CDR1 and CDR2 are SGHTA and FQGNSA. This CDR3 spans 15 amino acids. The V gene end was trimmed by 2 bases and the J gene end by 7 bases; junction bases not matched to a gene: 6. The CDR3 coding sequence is TGTGCCAGCAGCTTATTGGACAGGGGTGATAATGAGCAGTTCTTC. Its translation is CASSLLDRGDNEQFF.

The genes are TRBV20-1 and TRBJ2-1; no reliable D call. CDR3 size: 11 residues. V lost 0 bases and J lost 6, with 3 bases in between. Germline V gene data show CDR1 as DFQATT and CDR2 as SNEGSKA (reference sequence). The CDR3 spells CSARDFNEQFF. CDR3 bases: TGCAGTGCTAGAGATTTCAATGAGCAGTTCTTC.

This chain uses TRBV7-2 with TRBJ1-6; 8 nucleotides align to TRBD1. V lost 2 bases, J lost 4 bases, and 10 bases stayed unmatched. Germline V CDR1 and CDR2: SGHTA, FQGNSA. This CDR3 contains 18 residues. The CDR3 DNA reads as TGTGCCAGCAGCTTAAGAGGACAGGGCTACTCATATAATTCACCCCTCCACTTT. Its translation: CASSLRGQGYSYNSPLHF.

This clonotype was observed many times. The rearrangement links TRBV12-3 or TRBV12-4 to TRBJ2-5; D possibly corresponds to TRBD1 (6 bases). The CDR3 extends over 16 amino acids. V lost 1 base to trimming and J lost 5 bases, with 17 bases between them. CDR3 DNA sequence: TGTGCCAGCAGTTTAGGGCAGGGGAGAGTTCCGGAGACCCAGTACTTC. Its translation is CASSLGQGRVPETQYF.

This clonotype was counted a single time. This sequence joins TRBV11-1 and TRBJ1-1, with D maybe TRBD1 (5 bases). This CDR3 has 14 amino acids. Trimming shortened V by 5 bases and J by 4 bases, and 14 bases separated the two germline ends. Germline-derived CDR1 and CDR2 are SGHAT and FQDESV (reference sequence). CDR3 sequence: CASSPTRRGTEAFF. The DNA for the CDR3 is TGTGCCAGCAGCCCCACGAGGAGGGGCACTGAAGCTTTCTTT.

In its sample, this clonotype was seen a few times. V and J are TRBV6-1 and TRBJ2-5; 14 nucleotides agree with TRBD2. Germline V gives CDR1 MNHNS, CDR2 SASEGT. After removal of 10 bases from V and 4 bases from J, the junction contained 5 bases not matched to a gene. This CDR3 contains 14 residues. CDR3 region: CATGGLAGGETQYF. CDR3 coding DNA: TGTGCCACCGGAGGACTAGCGGGGGGAGAGACCCAGTACTTC.

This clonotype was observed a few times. In DNA form, the CDR3 reads TGTGCCAGCAGTTACTCTGCAGAGCCGTATGGCTACACCTTC. It specifies CASSYSAEPYGYTF. The V and J genes are TRBV6-6 and TRBJ1-2; D call uncertain. The CDR3 contains 14 residues. Trimming removed 0 bases at V and 5 bases at J, with 10 bases between. From germline, CDR1 is MNHNY and CDR2 SVGAGI (reference sequence).

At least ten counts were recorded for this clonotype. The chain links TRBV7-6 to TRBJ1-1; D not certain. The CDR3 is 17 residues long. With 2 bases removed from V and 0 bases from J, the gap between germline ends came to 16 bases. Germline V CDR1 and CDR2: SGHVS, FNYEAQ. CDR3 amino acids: CASSLSPGNPMNTEAFF. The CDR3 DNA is TGTGCCAGCAGCTTATCCCCCGGAAACCCCATGAACACTGAAGCTTTCTTT.

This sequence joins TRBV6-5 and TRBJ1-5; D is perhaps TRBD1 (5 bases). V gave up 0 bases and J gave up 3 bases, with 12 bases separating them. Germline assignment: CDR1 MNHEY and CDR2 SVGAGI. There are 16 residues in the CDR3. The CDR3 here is CASSYSFRDANQPQHF. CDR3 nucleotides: TGTGCCAGCAGTTACTCGTTTCGGGACGCCAATCAGCCCCAGCATTTT.

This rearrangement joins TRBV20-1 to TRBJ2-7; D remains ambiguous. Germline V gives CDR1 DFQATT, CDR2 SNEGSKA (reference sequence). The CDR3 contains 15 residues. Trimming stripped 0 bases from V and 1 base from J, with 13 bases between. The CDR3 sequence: CSARDNAGYSYEQYF. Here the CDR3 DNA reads TGCAGTGCTAGAGATAATGCAGGTTATTCCTACGAGCAGTACTTC.

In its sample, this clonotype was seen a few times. In DNA form, the CDR3 reads TGCGCCAGCTACCCTAAGCGGGGTGCTACGAACACCGGGGAGCTGTTTTTT. Translated, it gives CASYPKRGATNTGELFF. The chain couples TRBV23-1 to TRBJ2-2, with 7 bases matching TRBD2. TRBV23-1 is known as an ORF, though its function is uncertain. V shed 8 bases, J shed 0 bases, and the junction held 12 bases outside the gene matches. The CDR3 sequence is 17 residues long.

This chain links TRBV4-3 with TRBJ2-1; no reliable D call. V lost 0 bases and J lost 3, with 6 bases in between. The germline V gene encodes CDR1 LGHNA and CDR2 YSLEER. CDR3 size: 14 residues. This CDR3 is CASSQEAHYNEQFF. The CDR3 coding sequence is TGCGCCAGCAGCCAAGAGGCCCACTACAATGAGCAGTTCTTC.

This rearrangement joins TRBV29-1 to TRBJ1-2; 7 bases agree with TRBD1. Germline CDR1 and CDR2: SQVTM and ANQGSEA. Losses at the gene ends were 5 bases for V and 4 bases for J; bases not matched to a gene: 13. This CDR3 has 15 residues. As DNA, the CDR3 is TGCAGCGTTTATACCGGGACAGTAACTGTCTATGGCTACACCTTC. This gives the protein CSVYTGTVTVYGYTF. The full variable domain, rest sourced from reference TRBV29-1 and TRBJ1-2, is SAVISQKPSRDICQRGTSLTIQCQVDSQVTMMFWYRQQPGQSLTLIATANQGSEATYESGFVIDKFPISRPNLTFSTLTVSNMSPEDSSIYLCSVYTGTVTVYGYTFGSGTRLTVV.

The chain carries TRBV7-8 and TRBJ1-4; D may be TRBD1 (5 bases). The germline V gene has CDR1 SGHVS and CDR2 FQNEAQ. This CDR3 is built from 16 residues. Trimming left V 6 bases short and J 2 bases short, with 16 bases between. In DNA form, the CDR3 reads TGTGCCAGCAGACTTCGGCCGGGGACCACTAATGAAAAACTGTTTTTT. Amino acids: CASRLRPGTTNEKLFF.

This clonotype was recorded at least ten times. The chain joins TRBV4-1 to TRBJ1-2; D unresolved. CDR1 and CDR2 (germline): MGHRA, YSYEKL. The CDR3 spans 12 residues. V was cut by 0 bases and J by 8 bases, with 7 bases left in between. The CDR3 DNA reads TGCGCCAGCAGCCAAGATTTAGAAGGCTACACCTTC. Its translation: CASSQDLEGYTF.

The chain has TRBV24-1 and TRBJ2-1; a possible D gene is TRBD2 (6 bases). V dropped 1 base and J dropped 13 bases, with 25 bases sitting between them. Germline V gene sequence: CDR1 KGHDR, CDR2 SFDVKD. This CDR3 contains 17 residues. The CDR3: CATSDFSLRSIAAHQFF. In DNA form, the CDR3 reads TGTGCCACCAGTGATTTTAGTCTTCGATCTATAGCGGCTCACCAGTTCTTC.

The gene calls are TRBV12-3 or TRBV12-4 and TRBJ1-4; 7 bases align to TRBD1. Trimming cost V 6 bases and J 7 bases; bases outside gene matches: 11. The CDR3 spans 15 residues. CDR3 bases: TGTGCCAGCAGCCCCGGGACAGAGTATTTTGAAAAACTGTTTTTT. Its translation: CASSPGTEYFEKLFF.

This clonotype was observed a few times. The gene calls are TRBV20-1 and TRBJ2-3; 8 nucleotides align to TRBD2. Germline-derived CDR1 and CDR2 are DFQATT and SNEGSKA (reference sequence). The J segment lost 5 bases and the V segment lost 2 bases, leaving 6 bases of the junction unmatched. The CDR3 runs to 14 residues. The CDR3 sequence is CSARQAGVGDTQYF. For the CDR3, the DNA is TGCAGTGCTAGACAAGCGGGAGTGGGAGATACGCAGTATTTT.